Included here is one T cell receptor beta chain sequence, with context. The antigen is unknown. The sample originates from a study of cytomegalovirus exposure and HLA in healthy donors. Broader study findings: The study designated 150 to 200 TCR beta chains cytomegalovirus-associated.

V lost 6 bases and J lost 2, with 10 bases in between. The germline V gene has CDR1 SNHLY and CDR2 FYNNEI. The CDR3 is 13 amino acids. Primers included in the PCR were 60 Vbeta and 13 Jbeta primers. The method was immunoSEQ multiplex PCR; TCRdb's version includes in-frame clones alone and lacks a portion of them. The sample shows around 210,000 clones, around 85% of them seen only once. The source material was PBMCs. The source is a man in his fifties or sixties in good health and CMV-seronegative. The chain combines TRBV2 with TRBJ2-5; D might be TRBD1 (5 bases). CDR3 sequence reads: CASRSTVQETQYF. Written as DNA, the CDR3 is TGTGCCAGCAGATCGACAGTACAAGAGACCCAGTACTTC.